This T cell receptor beta chain comes out of a study of cytomegalovirus exposure and HLA in healthy donors (dated by TCRdb to 2017 to 2019). With respect to the entire study: An earlier analysis of some 620 of the donors reported approximately 260 Gb of sequence data and 95 million to 120 million unique TCR beta sequences obtained from roughly 180 million T cells. Typing coverage differed by locus: A, B, C, DRB1 and DQB1 were typed in roughly 620-640 donors, DQA1 in about 500, DPA1 in some 570, and DPB1 in 450 to 490. A later genetic analysis used genome-wide SNP genotypes for about 60% of the roughly 700 donors, treating that subset as a discovery cohort. Among the roughly 400 genotyped donors, approximately 81% belonged to the genetic ancestry cluster associated with self-reported Caucasian donors. Donor age, sex, ethnicity and CMV serostatus were collected together with the repertoire data. The study combined high-throughput TCR immunosequencing, statistical association of individual TCRs with disease status, and machine learning to predict cytomegalovirus infection status. Every repertoire in the discovery cohort had been generated on one and the same sequencing platform. In addition to the first cohort of 666 subjects, a separate validation cohort of 130 or so different subjects was used. Across 398 genotyped donors of the cohort, an average of about 220,000 unique TCR beta nucleotide sequences per donor were sequenced, and roughly 18% of those sequences were non-productive. Rather than drawing on any new phenotypic data, the later analysis identified candidate immune exposures from TCR beta sequences and the way those sequences occurred across donors. An early release covering over 500 HLA-typed donors comprised approximately 300 gigabases of sequencing data and about 90 million unique TCR sequences. The study used immunosequencing to profile the T cell repertoires of approximately 690 subjects and linked those repertoires to cytomegalovirus serostatus. Five DR-DQ haplotypes were handled as single units for association and clustering, since linkage in the cohort was strong. HLA typing included class I and class II loci at four-digit resolution. The study was designed to test whether signatures of past pathogen exposure could be identified by cataloging public T cell receptors. An earlier analysis of several hundred of the donors used high-throughput TCR beta sequencing to judge whether each TCR beta V gene segment behaved as functional or pseudogenic. A later analysis re-examined previously published TCR beta repertoires from 500 to 700 donors and added high-resolution HLA genotyping to investigate patterns of TCR occurrence.

Concerning this clone itself: The specificity of this receptor is unknown. This may be a read error, as it is one base from a much larger clone.

Libraries came from the immunoSEQ multiplex PCR assay. For the multiplex PCR, a mixture combining 60 forward primers for TCR Vbeta segments and 13 reverse primers for TCR Jbeta segments was used. Amplification of the CDR3 region of rearranged TCR beta genes was performed with a multiplex PCR assay on genomic DNA. The Illumina HiSeq System was used to sequence the amplified TCR beta libraries as 87-base-pair reads. Per the authors' processing: A later analysis tallied around 87 million unique TCR beta chains across the 700 or so repertoires, and about 12 million of those chains were shared by two or more donors. Raw reads were error-corrected and collapsed into unique sequences by a nearest-neighbor algorithm in which closely related sequences were merged to remove PCR and sequencing errors. V, D and J gene segments were assigned by aligning CDR3 sequences to IMGT reference sequences. For a sequence to be retained, a match of at least six nucleotides to both a V gene segment and a J gene segment was required. A rearrangement was called productive if the CDR3 had no stop codons and remained in frame with V and J, and every other rearrangement was called non-productive. Following IMGT convention, CDR3 was defined as the stretch from the second conserved V-encoded cysteine to the conserved J-encoded phenylalanine. Sequences without an unambiguous match to a single V gene segment were excluded from the earlier analysis of a few hundred of the donors. In an earlier analysis of 587 of the donors, a V segment was called functional when productive rearrangements were above 56.7%, and segregating when the standard deviation between donors exceeded 5%. To diagnose cytomegalovirus status from the catalog of TCR beta chain sequences, a statistical classification framework was built. In a later analysis, V and J genes were assigned by comparing TCR nucleotide sequences against IMGT/GENE-DB human TR gene sequences. The TCRdist pipeline was used in a later analysis to assign CDR3 sequences and most-parsimonious VDJ recombination scenarios. In a later analysis, every TCR beta chain was defined by the combination of its CDR3 amino acid sequence and its V-gene family, and reads without a unique V-gene family were dropped. As a way to deal with suspected cross-contamination and a sequencing artifact, a later analysis dropped 640 or so nucleotide sequences that were highly shared and had low generation probability. A later analysis calculated a clonal expansion index for each public chain from normalized within-repertoire ranks of inferred template counts. A later analysis computed generation probabilities with a VDJ recombination model fitted to out-of-frame rearrangements, and checked the results against IGoR. In a later analysis, TCR-TCR, TCR-HLA and TCR-CMV co-occurrence was scored with hypergeometric tests, and a repertoire-size bias correction was applied to TCR pairs. False discovery rates were estimated in a later analysis by permuting HLA or CMV assignments 20 times. A later analysis grouped co-occurring TCRs with DBSCAN, adding TCRdist sequence similarity when clustering within HLA-allele-positive subsets. For co-occurrence clustering, repertoires with fewer than 30,000 or more than 120,000 public chains were excluded, along with several repertoires with anomalous nucleotide sharing. The table comes from immuneACCESS by way of TCRdb, which keeps in-frame sequences with V and J called. Part of the clones is missing from these tables; in studies checked, under half for an unresolved V gene and the rest for unknown reasons. The DNA gave D and trimming, while V, J and clone size come from that table. A total of 100,000 to 150,000 clones appear in this sample, around 67% of them only once. About 4.3% of the sample goes to the ten largest clones.

Trimming removed 1 base from V and 6 bases from J, leaving 13 bases between the germline ends. Its CDR3 holds 14 amino acids, cysteine through phenylalanine. Only CDR3 DNA is held: 42 bases, read in frame from base 1. Taken from the germline V gene, the CDR1 and CDR2 loops are MNHEY and SVGAGI. The cohort consisted of 650 to 700 healthy bone marrow donors. At the time of sampling, every cohort member was nominally healthy, though immune exposures that went unrecorded were likely present. The donor tested CMV seropositive and was one of the 289 seropositive cohort members. A peripheral blood sample was collected from each donor, and TCR beta sequencing was performed on peripheral blood mononuclear cells. The Qiagen DNeasy Blood Extraction Kit was used to extract genomic DNA from the blood cell samples. General findings and caveats noted by the study authors: In both the original and validation cohorts, the classifier was reported to diagnose cytomegalovirus status with high specificity and sensitivity. The earlier analysis of fewer than 750 of the donors excluded 15 to 20 rarely observed V segments, including chromosome 9 orphons, because counts were too low. In a later analysis, most CMV-associated TCR beta chains were found to appear HLA-restricted, with HLA associations seemingly driven largely by CMV exposure. In vitro tests confirmed that three of the cytomegalovirus-associated TCR beta chains recognize cytomegalovirus antigens. An association between a missense DCLRE1C variant and V-gene and J-gene trimming of TCR beta chains was found in a later genetic analysis and replicated in an independent cohort. When HLA alleles, especially DR and DQ, strongly co-occurred, attributing TCR associations to individual alleles was difficult. In a later analysis, several top co-occurrence clusters were reported to appear linked to parvovirus B19, influenza, CMV and Epstein-Barr virus. A cluster of highly shared sequence variants was judged likely to represent a technical artifact of the sequencing pipeline. A later genetic analysis reported fewer N-insertions in productive TCRs among donors in an Asian-associated ancestry cluster than the approximately 670-donor mean. Some IMGT-functional V segments, including TRBV6-2 and TRBV6-3, could not be distinguished by the 87-base-pair reads and were therefore excluded. Only TCR beta chains were sequenced in this cohort, and the absence of alpha or paired-chain data limited detectable features. The authors suggested that the approach could potentially be extended to other disease states and immunological phenotypes. The study gave a list of about 160 TCR beta chains associated with cytomegalovirus. According to a later analysis, TCR association rates differed among HLA loci, with DRB1 alleles showing the most associated TCRs and HLA-C alleles showing the fewest. Correlated functional status among segregating V segments might reflect linkage disequilibrium, but an unknown experimental factor could not be ruled out. Across donors, most TCR sequences were observed very rarely, whereas some public TCRs were present in many individuals. In a later analysis, HLA-associated TCR beta chains were found to be more clonally expanded and to have lower generation probabilities than equally common non-associated chains. Immune exposure information for the cohort was limited to CMV serostatus. In an earlier analysis of some 540 of the donors, most TCR beta V segments appeared in productive rearrangements about 87% or about 30% of the time, broadly matching IMGT annotations. Because HLA typing was missing for some donors at each locus, association tests included only the typed subset. A later analysis associated 16,951 TCR beta sequences with specific HLA alleles at a false discovery rate of 0.05. A further reported finding was that TCR beta sequences accurately predicted the HLA-A and HLA-B alleles for most subjects in the first cohort. Sequencing depth was assumed to be roughly uniform across donors in the presence/absence analyses, though that assumption may not hold.

The TCR comes from a man between 60 and 75 years old in good health and CMV-seropositive. Sequences were obtained from PBMCs. Recombination linked TRBV6-5 to TRBJ2-7; TRBD2 is a possible D gene, resting on 6 matching bases. CDR3 sequence: CASSYYGGGGEQYF. The DNA sequence is TGTGCCAGCAGTTACTACGGGGGAGGTGGCGAGCAGTACTTC.